This entry features one TCR beta chain sequence. No antigen is known for it. The record has no base qualities; no much larger clone is one base away. The CDR3 sequence holds 17 residues, the cysteine and phenylalanine included. Just CDR3 DNA is preserved here, 51 bases in frame from base 1. CDR1 and CDR2 (MNHEY, SMNVEV) derive from the germline V gene (reference sequence). V drops 5 bases and J drops 5 bases, leaving 24 bases in between. The data stem from a study of blood T cell repertoires in COVID-19 (TCRdb year 2020). The study in broad terms: Collaborator samples came from the United States, Italy and Spain and covered acute and convalescent phases of COVID-19. A de-identified subject ID, COVID-19 status, age in years and sex were almost always included in the sample metadata. Where available, HLA class I and class II types were obtained from metadata supplied by the sample provider rather than from assay-based typing. Deeply sampled blood TCRbeta repertoires from subjects exposed to, actively infected with, or recovered from COVID-19 were included in the dataset. Samples came from the ongoing ImmuneRACE study (first 160 participants) plus 1,254 subjects from 6 global collaborators. The prospective study material was composed of cDNA or gDNA derived from T cells, B-cell-depleted T cells, or PBMCs. The repertoires were released in a freely available public database intended as a resource for research on the immune response to SARS-CoV-2.

Results the study describes overall, beyond this receptor: The amount of clinical and demographic metadata varied by source and participant and was provided uncurated.

TCRbeta CDR3 regions were amplified from genomic DNA using the immunoSEQ Assay, a bias-controlled multiplex PCR. Under the source paper's analysis protocol: The number of nucleated cells in each sample was estimated from the amplification of reference gene primers within the assay. To quantify the absolute abundance of each unique TCRbeta CDR3 rearrangement, sequence reads were collapsed and filtered. Productive Simpson clonality was computed per sample as the square root of Simpson's diversity index over productive rearrangements. TCRdb re-hosts the immuneACCESS table, in-frame sequences only. Its copies lack some clones; in the studies checked, an unresolved V gene accounts for under half of them, and the cause for the rest is not known. That table gives V, J and clone size, and the DNA gave D and trimming. The table for this sample lists about 300,000 clones; about 88% of them were counted only once. The top ten constitute more than 1.2% of the sample.

At one collaborating source in Seattle, patients were enrolled during active infection and were followed longitudinally through the course of disease. Collaborating institutions collected whole blood in K2EDTA tubes following their own protocols. For TCRbeta analysis, collaborators shipped samples in one of three forms: frozen whole blood, isolated PBMCs, or DNA extracted from either of those sample types. The chain joins TRBV27 to TRBJ2-5; tentative D gene TRBD1, with 5 bases matching. The sequencing input was peripheral blood. This TCR derives from a human donor with COVID-19, enrolled during active disease. The donor label of this sample is uncertain. The CDR3 protein: CASSTRPRVLWSETQYF. The DNA reads TGTGCCAGCAGTACCCGCCCCAGGGTGCTTTGGAGTGAGACCCAGTACTTC.